Listed here are 23 T cell receptor beta chains from one sample, sequenced in a study of cytotoxic CD8 clonotypes in ibrutinib-treated CLL. Method: immunoSEQ multiplex PCR; TCRdb's copy keeps in-frame clones and lacks some. The table lists around 70,000 clones, 90% of them singletons, with 3% to 3.5% in the top ten. The sequences come from PBMCs, collected after 12 months of ibrutinib treatment. These receptors were taken from a human donor with chronic lymphocytic leukemia.

CDR3 residues: CASSPEPRTGANVLTF. The CDR3, as DNA: TGTGCCAGCAGCCCGGAGCCCAGGACTGGGGCCAACGTCCTGACTTTC. The gene calls are TRBV13 and TRBJ2-6, with D hard to call. The CDR3 totals 16 residues. Germline V gene sequence: CDR1 PRHDT, CDR2 FYEKMQ (reference sequence). V lost 5 bases, J lost 2 bases, and 13 bases lay in between.

The rearrangement uses TRBV5-1 and TRBJ1-1; D uncertain. This CDR3 contains 17 residues. Germline V gene data show CDR1 as SGHRS and CDR2 as YFSETQ. The V end was cut by 0 bases, the J end by 1 base, with 16 bases between. CDR3 DNA sequence: TGCGCCAGCAGCTTGGATATGGCTCCAGTGACGAACACTGAAGCTTTCTTT. Translating it yields CASSLDMAPVTNTEAFF.

The gene calls are TRBV5-6 and TRBJ1-2; D gene unclear. Trimming pared 2 bases from V and 10 bases from J, leaving 12 bases between. The CDR3 runs to 12 residues. Germline V CDR1 and CDR2: SGHDT, YYEEEE. CDR3 protein: CASSFLLGPYTF. The CDR3 DNA reads as TGTGCCAGCAGCTTCCTATTAGGACCCTACACCTTC.

The chain couples TRBV7-6 to TRBJ2-7; 9 nucleotides match TRBD1. The V gene end was trimmed by 4 bases and the J gene end by 6 bases; junction bases not matched to a gene: 13. This CDR3 spans 16 amino acids. The germline V gene has CDR1 SGHVS and CDR2 FNYEAQ. The CDR3 DNA reads TGTGCCAGCAGCTACACGACGACAGGGGGATACACCGAGCAGTACTTC. Amino acid sequence: CASSYTTTGGYTEQYF.

The genes are TRBV6-1 and TRBJ1-1; maybe TRBD1 (6 bases). The CDR3 covers 17 residues. Germline CDR1 MNHNS, CDR2 SASEGT. Trimming removed 3 bases at V and 7 bases at J, with 24 bases between. The CDR3 DNA follows: TGTGCCAGCAGTGAGGTCGGGGGCTTAGTTGTAAAAAATGAAGCTTTCTTT. It is translated as CASSEVGGLVVKNEAFF.

The chain employs TRBV5-1 and TRBJ2-3; no clear D. V gave up 2 bases and J gave up 1 base, with 17 bases separating them. CDR1 and CDR2 (germline): SGHRS, YFSETQ. The CDR3 runs to 17 residues. CDR3: CASSFASFAIRTDTQYF. For the CDR3, the DNA is TGCGCCAGCAGCTTTGCATCTTTCGCGATACGCACAGATACGCAGTATTTT.

The genes are TRBV4-3 and TRBJ2-3, with TRBD2 as a possible D gene (5 bases). CDR3 length equals 15 residues. Germline CDR1 and CDR2: LGHNA and YSLEER. The ends were cut back, 1 base at V and 5 bases at J, with 13 bases in the middle. Written as DNA, the CDR3 is TGCGCCAGCAGCCAAGTATACGGGAATATAGATACGCAGTATTTT. As protein: CASSQVYGNIDTQYF.

The V call is TRBV19, the J call TRBJ1-1, with D unresolved. CDR1 LNHDA and CDR2 SQIVND come from the germline V gene (reference sequence). The length of the CDR3 is 14 residues. V was clipped by 7 bases and J by 0 bases, with 12 bases between them. CDR3 DNA sequence: TGTGCCAGTAAAGGCGGTAGGTTGAACACTGAAGCTTTCTTT. The encoded protein is CASKGGRLNTEAFF.

The chain carries TRBV18 and TRBJ2-7; the D is unclear. Deletions cut 1 base from V and 6 bases from J, with 16 bases between. Germline V gene lookup returns CDR1 KGHSH and CDR2 LQKENI. This CDR3 comprises 15 residues. The CDR3: CASSPRQPPDGEQYF. CDR3 DNA sequence: TGTGCCAGCTCACCACGGCAACCCCCCGACGGCGAGCAGTACTTC. Complete variable domain (other parts from reference TRBV18 and TRBJ2-7): NAGVMQNPRHLVRRRGQEARLRCSPMKGHSHVYWYRQLPEEGLKFMVYLQKENIIDESGMPKERFSAEFPKEGPSILRIQQVVRGDSAAYFCASSPRQPPDGEQYFGPGTRLTVT.

The rearrangement links TRBV11-2 to TRBJ2-3; TRBD2 aligns across 10 bases. V gave up 7 bases and J gave up 5 bases; unmatched junction bases: 12. Germline V gene sequence: CDR1 SGHAT, CDR2 FQNNGV. The CDR3 has 16 amino acids. This chain's CDR3 is CASTLGAGGTRDTQYF. DNA of the CDR3: TGTGCCAGCACCTTGGGAGCGGGAGGGACACGAGATACGCAGTATTTT.

V and J are TRBV15 and TRBJ1-5; D gene unclear. The V end lost 1 base, the J end lost 3 bases, and 13 bases lay between the germline ends. The CDR3 runs 16 residues. Germline V CDR1 and CDR2: LNHNV, YYDKDF (reference sequence). The CDR3 nucleotides read TGTGCCACCAGCAGAGTGCACGGACGGATCAATCAGCCCCAGCATTTT. The encoded protein is CATSRVHGRINQPQHF.

The rearrangement uses TRBV7-9 and TRBJ2-5; TRBD2 matches at 13 bases. Germline assignment: CDR1 SEHNR and CDR2 FQNEAQ (reference sequence). CDR3 size: 17 residues. The trim removed 5 bases at V and 4 bases at J, leaving 10 bases unmatched. CDR3 DNA: TGTGCCAGCAGCCCCGGGACTAGCGGGACTTTCGGAGAGACCCAGTACTTC. Translation gives CASSPGTSGTFGETQYF.

This rearrangement joins TRBV9 to TRBJ2-3; D unresolved. This CDR3 has 13 residues. CDR1 is SGDLS and CDR2 is YYNGEE in the germline V gene. Trimming cost V 4 bases and J 2 bases, with 8 bases left between them. CDR3: CASSPQSTDTQYF. CDR3 nucleotide sequence: TGTGCCAGCAGCCCCCAATCCACAGATACGCAGTATTTT.

The chain uses TRBV11-2 and TRBJ1-4; 7 nucleotides match TRBD1. V trimming: 1 base; J trimming: 8 bases; junction bases outside the gene matches: 7. CDR1 is SGHAT, CDR2 FQNNGV, per germline. The CDR3 is made up of 15 amino acids. DNA of the CDR3: TGTGCCAGCAGCTTAGGACAGGGAGGACTAGAAAAACTGTTTTTT. Amino acid sequence: CASSLGQGGLEKLFF.

The rearrangement uses TRBV13 and TRBJ2-4; 7 bases agree with TRBD2. CDR3 length: 16 residues. Germline values: CDR1 PRHDT, CDR2 FYEKMQ (reference sequence). J gave up 0 bases and V 4 bases, and 6 bases lay outside the gene matches. Here the CDR3 reads CASSSERERAKNIQYF. The CDR3 DNA sequence: TGTGCCAGCAGCTCTGAGCGGGAAAGAGCCAAAAACATTCAGTACTTC.

V usage is TRBV5-4 and J usage is TRBJ2-7; D is possibly TRBD2 (5 bases). The V end lost 0 bases, the J end lost 2 bases, and 18 bases lay between the germline ends. From germline, CDR1 is SGHNT and CDR2 YYREEE (reference sequence). This CDR3 has 17 amino acids. DNA of the CDR3: TGTGCCAGCAGCTTGGGCGAGACTATCAATCGGGCCTACGAGCAGTACTTC. It specifies CASSLGETINRAYEQYF.

V gene TRBV5-1 combines with J gene TRBJ2-7; possible D gene TRBD1, 7 bases. Per germline, CDR1 SGHRS and CDR2 YFSETQ. Trimming removed 4 bases at V and 1 base at J, with 12 bases between. The CDR3 spans 14 residues. The CDR3 DNA is TGCGCCAGCAGCCGCGGGACAGATTCCTACGAGCAGTACTTC. Its translation is CASSRGTDSYEQYF.

The gene calls are TRBV5-8 and TRBJ2-1; 8 bases align to TRBD2. This CDR3 contains 18 residues. With 3 bases clipped from V and 12 bases from J, the junction kept 23 bases outside the gene matches. Germline assignment: CDR1 SGHTS and CDR2 YDEGEE. The CDR3 DNA follows: TGTGCCAGCAGCTCATTGTGGGCCGTAACTAGCGGAGCAATGGTGCAGTTCTTC. Amino acids: CASSSLWAVTSGAMVQFF.

This clone was seen once. V and J are TRBV5-1 and TRBJ2-3, with unresolved D. CDR3 length: 14 amino acids. Germline loops: CDR1 SGHRS, CDR2 YFSETQ. Trimming removed 0 bases at V and 2 bases at J, with 7 bases between. The CDR3 bases are TGCGCCAGCAGCTTGGGCCGCAACACAGATACGCAGTATTTT. Protein: CASSLGRNTDTQYF.

The chain uses TRBV18 and TRBJ2-1, with 15 bases matching TRBD2. The CDR3 totals 15 residues. Germline V CDR1 and CDR2: KGHSH, LQKENI. V shed 6 bases, J shed 7 bases, and the junction held 4 bases outside the gene matches. The DNA for the CDR3 is TGTGCCAGCTCCCCGGGACTAGCGGGAGGAAATGAGCAGTTCTTC. Encoded protein: CASSPGLAGGNEQFF.

The chain has TRBV19 and TRBJ1-2; TRBD1 might be the D (5 bases). The CDR3 length is 14 residues. The germline gives CDR1 LNHDA, CDR2 SQIVND (reference sequence). V dropped 7 bases and J dropped 4 bases, with 16 bases sitting between them. For the CDR3, the DNA is TGTGCCAGTACCAACAGGCCGTACATCTATGGCTACACCTTC. Protein sequence: CASTNRPYIYGYTF.

This chain uses TRBV6-5 with TRBJ2-7, with TRBD2 matching over 8 bases. Looked up from germline, CDR1 is MNHEY and CDR2 is SVGAGI. This CDR3 is 15 amino acids long. V shed 0 bases and J 5 bases; nucleotides not matched to a gene: 6. The chain's CDR3 is CASSYSAGGRNEQYF. CDR3 DNA: TGTGCCAGCAGTTACTCGGCGGGAGGTAGGAACGAGCAGTACTTC.

The chain has TRBV28 and TRBJ1-5, with TRBD1 identical over 9 bases. CDR3 length: 19 residues. The germline gives CDR1 MDHEN, CDR2 SYDVKM. V trimming: 3 bases; J trimming: 1 base; junction bases outside the gene matches: 13. CDR3: CASSFFGTGKGTSNQPQHF. Here the CDR3 DNA reads TGTGCCAGCAGTTTCTTCGGGACAGGGAAGGGGACGAGCAATCAGCCCCAGCATTTT.